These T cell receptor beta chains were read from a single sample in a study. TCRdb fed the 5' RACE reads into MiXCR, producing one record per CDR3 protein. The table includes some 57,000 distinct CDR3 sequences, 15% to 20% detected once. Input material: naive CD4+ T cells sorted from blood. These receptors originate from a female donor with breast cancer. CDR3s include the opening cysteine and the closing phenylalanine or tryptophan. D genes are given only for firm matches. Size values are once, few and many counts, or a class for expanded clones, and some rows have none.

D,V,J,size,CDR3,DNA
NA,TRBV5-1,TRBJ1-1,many,CASSSSSHKGAEAFF,TGCGCCAGCAGCTCCTCCTCGCACAAGGGGGCTGAAGCTTTCTTT
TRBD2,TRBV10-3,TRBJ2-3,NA,CAIREASGRDTQYF,TGTGCCATCAGGGAGGCTAGCGGGAGAGATACGCAGTATTTT
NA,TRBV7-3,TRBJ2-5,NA,CASSSRQTQYF,TGTGCCAGCAGCTCCCGGCAGACCCAGTACTTC
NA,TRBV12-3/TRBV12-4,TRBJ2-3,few,CASSLGDRCSQYF,TGTGCCAGCAGTTTAGGTGACAGGTGTTCGCAGTATTTT
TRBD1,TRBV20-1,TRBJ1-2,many,CSASLTGVHGYTF,TGCAGTGCTAGCCTGACAGGGGTTCATGGCTACACCTTC
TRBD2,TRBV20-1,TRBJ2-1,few,CSAGTSGRALFNEQFF,TGCAGTGCGGGGACTAGCGGGAGGGCCTTGTTTAATGAGCAGTTCTTC
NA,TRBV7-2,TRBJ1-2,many,CASSPQSETYGYTF,TGTGCCAGCAGCCCCCAGTCTGAAACCTATGGCTACACCTTC
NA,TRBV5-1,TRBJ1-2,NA,CASSFGQGYGYTF,TGCGCCAGCAGCTTCGGTCAGGGGTATGGCTACACCTTC
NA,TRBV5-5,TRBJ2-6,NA,CASRLRNSGANVLTF,TGTGCCAGCAGACTCCGAAACTCTGGGGCCAACGTCCTGACTTTC
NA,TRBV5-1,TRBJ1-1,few,CASSLEGHNTEAFF,TGCGCCAGCAGCTTGGAGGGACACAACACTGAAGCTTTCTTT
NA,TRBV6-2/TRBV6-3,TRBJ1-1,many,CATSGVGTEAFF,TGTGCCACTTCGGGGGTTGGCACTGAAGCTTTCTTT
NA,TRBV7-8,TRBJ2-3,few,CASSLLTGATDTQYF,TGTGCCAGCAGCTTATTAACCGGGGCCACAGATACGCAGTATTTT
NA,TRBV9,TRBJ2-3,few,CASSVNSGSDTQYF,TGTGCCAGCAGCGTAAACTCCGGATCCGATACGCAGTATTTT
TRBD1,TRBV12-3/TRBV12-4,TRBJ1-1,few,CASSPGGQGWTEAFF,TGTGCCAGCAGTCCTGGCGGACAGGGTTGGACTGAAGCTTTCTTT